Presented here are 12 T cell receptor beta chains from one specimen sequenced in a study of blood T cell repertoires in COVID-19. TCRdb keeps only in-frame clones here, not all; method: immunoSEQ multiplex PCR. The sample gives around 500,000 clones, around nine tenths of which show up once; roughly 1.9% is in the top ten. Sequences were obtained from PBMCs or T cells enriched from blood (not recorded which). Receptors originate from a middle-aged woman who had recovered from COVID-19.

This chain links TRBV5-1 with TRBJ1-6; tentatively, D is TRBD1 (6 bases). The V and J ends lost 4 bases and 2 bases respectively, with 19 bases between them. CDR1 is SGHRS and CDR2 is YFSETQ in the germline V gene. The CDR3 spans 18 residues. In DNA form, the CDR3 reads TGCGCCAGCAGCCAAACTCCACAGGGTTCAACCTATAATTCACCCCTCCACTTT. Encoded protein: CASSQTPQGSTYNSPLHF.

This chain uses TRBV7-2 with TRBJ2-7; D is perhaps TRBD2 (5 bases). The CDR3 totals 14 residues. From germline, CDR1 is SGHTA and CDR2 FQGNSA. V dropped 1 base and J dropped 3 bases, with 10 bases sitting between them. The CDR3 sequence: CASSLGAGRYEQYF. In nucleotides, the CDR3 is TGTGCCAGCAGCTTAGGTGCGGGCCGCTACGAGCAGTACTTC.

The chain couples TRBV28 to TRBJ1-6; 10 bases match TRBD1. V dropped 4 bases and J dropped 6; count of bases not matched to a gene: 3. Germline lookup yields CDR1 MDHEN and CDR2 SYDVKM. This CDR3 comprises 15 residues. The CDR3: CASSWGDRGNSPLHF. CDR3 nucleotides: TGTGCCAGCAGTTGGGGGGACAGGGGTAATTCACCCCTCCACTTT.

The J gene is TRBJ2-3, the V gene TRBV19, with TRBD1 as a possible D gene (7 bases). This CDR3 comprises 14 residues. V was cut by 3 bases and J by 4 bases, with 11 bases left in between. Germline V gives CDR1 LNHDA, CDR2 SQIVND (reference sequence). The CDR3 is CASSMSRGADTQYF. In nucleotides, the CDR3 is TGTGCCAGTAGTATGTCCAGGGGGGCAGATACGCAGTATTTT.

This rearrangement joins TRBV15 to TRBJ1-4; a possible D gene is TRBD1 (5 bases). The CDR3 extends over 16 amino acids. Deletions cut 0 bases from V and 4 bases from J, with 12 bases between. Germline-derived CDR1 and CDR2 are LNHNV and YYDKDF (reference sequence). The CDR3 here is CATSRERARVNEKLFF. The CDR3 DNA follows: TGTGCCACCAGCAGAGAAAGGGCCAGGGTTAATGAAAAACTGTTTTTT.

The chain joins TRBV4-3 to TRBJ2-1, with 13 nucleotides matching TRBD2. The CDR3 runs 18 residues. Per the germline V gene, CDR1 is LGHNA and CDR2 is YSLEER. The J segment lost 3 bases and the V segment lost 4 bases, leaving 9 bases of the junction unmatched. The CDR3 loop reads CASSPRTSGGGIYNEQFF. The CDR3 region has the DNA TGCGCCAGCAGCCCGCGGACTAGCGGGGGCGGCATCTACAATGAGCAGTTCTTC.

The V gene is TRBV6-5, the J gene TRBJ1-6; a possible D gene is TRBD1 (5 bases). V shed 6 bases and J shed 12 bases, with 12 bases lying between them. Germline V gene lookup returns CDR1 MNHEY and CDR2 SVGAGI. CDR3 length equals 12 residues. The CDR3 nucleotides read TGTGCCAGCAGCCGCGGGGGGGGACCCCTCCACTTT. It yields the protein CASSRGGGPLHF.

The chain links TRBV10-1 to TRBJ2-7, with D perhaps TRBD2 (5 bases). V was shortened by 0 bases and J by 6 bases, with 15 bases between the two germline ends. This CDR3 is built from 15 residues. Germline-derived CDR1 and CDR2 are WNHNN and SYGVQD (reference sequence). In DNA, the CDR3 is TGCGCCAGCAGTGAGTCGTCTAGCTGGGTCTCCGAGCAGTACTTC. Its protein is CASSESSSWVSEQYF.

The chain combines TRBV6-2 or TRBV6-3 with TRBJ2-3; D might be TRBD2 (7 bases). V was pared by 0 bases and J by 2 bases, with 18 bases between. CDR1 MNHEY and CDR2 SVGEGT come from the germline V gene. This CDR3 is 18 amino acids long. DNA for the CDR3: TGTGCCAGCAGTTACTCGTACCGAAGGGGGACTAACACAGATACGCAGTATTTT. Amino acids: CASSYSYRRGTNTDTQYF.

This clone occurred a few times. This chain links TRBV27 with TRBJ1-1; D ambiguous. The V end lost 6 bases, the J end lost 5 bases, and 7 bases lay between the germline ends. Germline V gene data show CDR1 as MNHEY and CDR2 as SMNVEV (reference sequence). The CDR3 runs to 11 residues. CDR3 DNA sequence: TGTGCCAGCAGGGGAGGGACTGAAGCTTTCTTT. Translation: CASRGGTEAFF.

Only one count was recorded for this clone. The chain uses TRBV19 and TRBJ2-4; 8 positions agree with TRBD1. The CDR3 runs 14 residues. V was pared by 2 bases and J by 9 bases, with 6 bases of the junction left unmatched. CDR1 is LNHDA and CDR2 is SQIVND in the germline V gene (reference sequence). This CDR3 reads CASSITGGQSIQYF. Here the CDR3 DNA reads TGTGCCAGTAGTATAACAGGGGGACAGAGCATTCAGTACTTC.

This chain's CDR3 is CASTSGRRNEQFF. The CDR3, as DNA: TGTGCCAGCACTAGCGGGAGACGCAATGAGCAGTTCTTC. The V and J genes are TRBV2 and TRBJ2-1; 10 bases align to TRBD2. Germline trimming cut 7 bases from V and 6 bases from J; bases unmatched to any gene: 3. The CDR3 length is 13 residues. Germline lookup yields CDR1 SNHLY and CDR2 FYNNEI.